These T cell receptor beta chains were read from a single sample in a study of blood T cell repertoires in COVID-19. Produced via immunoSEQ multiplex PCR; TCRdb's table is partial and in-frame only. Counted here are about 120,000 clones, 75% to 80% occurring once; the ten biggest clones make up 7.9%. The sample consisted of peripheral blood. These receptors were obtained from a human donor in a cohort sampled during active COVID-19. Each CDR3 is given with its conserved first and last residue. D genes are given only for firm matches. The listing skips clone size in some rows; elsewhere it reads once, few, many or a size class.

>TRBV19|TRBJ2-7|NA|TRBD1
TGTGCCAGTACCCCCGGGACAGGCCACTACGAGCAGTACTTC
CASTPGTGHYEQYF
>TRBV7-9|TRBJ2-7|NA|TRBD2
TGTGCCAGCAGCTCCCCACAGGGACTAGGGGGGGAGCAGTACTTC
CASSSPQGLGGEQYF
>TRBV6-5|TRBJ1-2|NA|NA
TGTGCCAGCAGAGGGGAAGGCTACACCTTC
CASRGEGYTF
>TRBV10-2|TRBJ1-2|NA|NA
TGCGCCAGCCGAACAGCTAACTATGGCTACACCTTC
CASRTANYGYTF
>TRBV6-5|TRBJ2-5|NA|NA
TGTGCCAGCACAAGCGACAGCTCCCAAGAGACCCAGTACTTC
CASTSDSSQETQYF
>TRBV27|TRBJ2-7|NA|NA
TGTGCCAGCAGTTTATCGGAGGGGCCCGCCTACGAGCAGTACTTC
CASSLSEGPAYEQYF
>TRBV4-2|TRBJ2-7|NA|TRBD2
TGTGCCAGCAGCCAACTAGCGGACGGCTACGAGCAGTACTTC
CASSQLADGYEQYF
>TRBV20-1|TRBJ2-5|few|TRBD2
TGCAGTGCTAGTAACCTAGCGGGGGGTTCGCAAGAGACCCAGTACTTC
CSASNLAGGSQETQYF
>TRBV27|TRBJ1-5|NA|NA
TGTGCCAGCAGTTCATTGGACACCTTAAATCAGCCCCAGCATTTT
CASSSLDTLNQPQHF
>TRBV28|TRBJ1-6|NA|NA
TGTGCCAGCAGTTTATTATCCCCAGGGGATAATTCACCCCTCCACTTT
CASSLLSPGDNSPLHF
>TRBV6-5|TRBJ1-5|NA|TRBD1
TGTGCCAGCACCCGGACAGGGACTAGCAATCAGCCCCAGCATTTT
CASTRTGTSNQPQHF
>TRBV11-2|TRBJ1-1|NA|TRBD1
TGTGCCAGCAGCTTAGGTGGGGTCCGGGACAGGGCGAACACTGAAGCTTTCTTT
CASSLGGVRDRANTEAFF
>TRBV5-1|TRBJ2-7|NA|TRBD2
TGCGCCAGCAGCTTGGACGGTCTGGGACTAGCGACGTCCGACGAGCAGTACTTC
CASSLDGLGLATSDEQYF
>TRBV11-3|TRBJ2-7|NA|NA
TGTGCCAGCAGCCCGGACACCCCCTACGAGCAGTACTTC
CASSPDTPYEQYF
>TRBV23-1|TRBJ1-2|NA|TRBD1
TGCGCCAGCAGAGGACAGGGGGATAACTATGGCTACACCTTC
CASRGQGDNYGYTF
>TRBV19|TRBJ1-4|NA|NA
TGTGCCAGTAGTAATGGACAAACCACTAATGAAAAACTGTTTTTT
CASSNGQTTNEKLFF
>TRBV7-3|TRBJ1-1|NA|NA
TGTGCCAGCAGCTTAAGGGGGGACACTGAAGCTTTCTTT
CASSLRGDTEAFF
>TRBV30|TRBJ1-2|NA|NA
TGTGCCTGGAGTGTAGGAGGGTCCGTGGACTACACCTTC
CAWSVGGSVDYTF
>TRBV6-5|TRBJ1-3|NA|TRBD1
TGTGCCAGCAGCGAGACAGGGAACCCTGGAAACACCATATATTTT
CASSETGNPGNTIYF
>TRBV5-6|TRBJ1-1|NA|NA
TGTGCCAGCAGCTTGAGGGGGAGAAGGACTGAAGCTTTCTTT
CASSLRGRRTEAFF
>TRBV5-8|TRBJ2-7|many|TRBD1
TGTGCCAGCAGCTTGACAGGGGTTGGCGAGCAGTACTTC
CASSLTGVGEQYF
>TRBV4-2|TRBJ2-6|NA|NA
TGTGCCAGCAGCCAAGTAGGCGGGATTTCGTCTGGGGCCAACGTCCTGACTTTC
CASSQVGGISSGANVLTF
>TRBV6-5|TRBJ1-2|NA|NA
TGTGCCAGCAGTAGAGGTGGGAGCTATCGGGGAGGCTACACCTTC
CASSRGGSYRGGYTF
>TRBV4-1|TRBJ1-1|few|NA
TGCGCCAGCAGCCAACTGGGCATGGAAGCTTTCTTT
CASSQLGMEAFF
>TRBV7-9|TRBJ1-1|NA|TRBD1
TGTGCCAGCAGCTTAGGGGACAGGGGGGGTGAAGCTTTCTTT
CASSLGDRGGEAFF
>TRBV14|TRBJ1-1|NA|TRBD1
TGTGCCATCCACCATCTAGAGCCGGGACAGATGAACACTGAAGCTTTCTTT
CAIHHLEPGQMNTEAFF
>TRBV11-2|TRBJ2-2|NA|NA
TGTGCCAGCAGCTTAGCCAAGCCCGGCACCGGGGAGCTGTTTTTT
CASSLAKPGTGELFF
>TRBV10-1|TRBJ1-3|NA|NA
TGCGCCAGCTACAGACCTGGAAACACCATATATTTT
CASYRPGNTIYF
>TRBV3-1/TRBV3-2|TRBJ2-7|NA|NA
TGTGCCAGCCCACCTTGGGGGGGGCCTAGCTCCTACGAGCAGTACTTC
CASPPWGGPSSYEQYF
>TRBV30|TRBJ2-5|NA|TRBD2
TGTGCCTGGGAAACGGGGGGAACCCAGTACTTC
CAWETGGTQYF
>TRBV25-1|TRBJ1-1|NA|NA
TGTGCCAGCAGTGAATTCTTTAGGGACAAAGGACCGGGCACTGAAGCTTTCTTT
CASSEFFRDKGPGTEAFF
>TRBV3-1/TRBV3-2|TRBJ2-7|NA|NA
TGTGCCAGCAGCCAAGGTCCGGGTCCAAGCTACGAGCAGTACTTC
CASSQGPGPSYEQYF
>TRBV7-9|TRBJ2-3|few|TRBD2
TGTGCCAGCAGCTCGGGGGAGGGCCGGGAAGATACGCAGTATTTT
CASSSGEGREDTQYF
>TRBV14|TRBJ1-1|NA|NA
TGTGCCAGCAGCCTTTGGGGAGAGAACACTGAAGCTTTCTTT
CASSLWGENTEAFF
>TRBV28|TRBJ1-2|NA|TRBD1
TGTGCCAGCAGTCACAAAAAGACAGGGGGCGGTTTAGAGGGCTACACCTTC
CASSHKKTGGGLEGYTF
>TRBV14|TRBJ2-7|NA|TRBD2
TGTGCCAGCAGCCACTATAGCGGGTGGGGCTACGAGCAGTACTTC
CASSHYSGWGYEQYF
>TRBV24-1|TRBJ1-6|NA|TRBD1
TGTGCCACCCAAATTGCCCCTAAGGACAGGAGGGGTTCACCCCTCCACTTT
CATQIAPKDRRGSPLHF
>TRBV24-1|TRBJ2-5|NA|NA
TGTGCCACCAGTGAGGCATACCAAGAGACCCAGTACTTC
CATSEAYQETQYF
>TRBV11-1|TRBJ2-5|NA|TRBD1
TGTGCCAGCAGTGGGACAGAAGAGACCCAGTACTTC
CASSGTEETQYF
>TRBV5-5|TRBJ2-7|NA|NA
TGTGCCAGCAGCTTGTGGGGGGACTGGGAAACCTACGAGCAGTACTTC
CASSLWGDWETYEQYF
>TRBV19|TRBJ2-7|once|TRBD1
TGTGCCAGTACCCCCGTCGGACAGGGGGCGGCCGAGCAGTACTTC
CASTPVGQGAAEQYF
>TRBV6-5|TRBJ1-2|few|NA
TGTGCCACCAGGACTGATGGCTACACCTTC
CATRTDGYTF
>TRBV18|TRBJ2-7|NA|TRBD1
TGTGCCAGCTCACCAACCGGGACAGGGGTAGGCGAGCAGTACTTC
CASSPTGTGVGEQYF
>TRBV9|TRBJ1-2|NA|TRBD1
TGTGCCAGCAGCAATAACCGGGACAGAAATAACTATGGCTACACCTTC
CASSNNRDRNNYGYTF
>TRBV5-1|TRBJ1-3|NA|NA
TGCGCCAGCAGCTTGGACAGGGTTGGAAACACCATATATTTT
CASSLDRVGNTIYF
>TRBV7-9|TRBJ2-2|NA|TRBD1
TGTGCCAGCAGCGATGTGGTAGGGGACAGGGTGACCGGGGAGCTGTTTTTT
CASSDVVGDRVTGELFF
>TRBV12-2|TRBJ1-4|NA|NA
TGTGCAAGTCGCTTAGCGACAACAGGGGATGCAACTAATGAAAAACTGTTTTTT
CASRLATTGDATNEKLFF
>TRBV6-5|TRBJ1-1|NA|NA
TGTGCCAGCAGTTACACACAGTTAATGAACACTGAAGCTTTCTTT
CASSYTQLMNTEAFF
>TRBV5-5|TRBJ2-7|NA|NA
TGTGCCAGCAGCCCTGTTACAGACTACGAGCAGTACTTC
CASSPVTDYEQYF
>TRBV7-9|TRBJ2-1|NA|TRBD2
TGTGCCAGCAGCTTAAAGGCCCGGCTAGCGGGGGTACGCAATGAGCAGTTCTTC
CASSLKARLAGVRNEQFF
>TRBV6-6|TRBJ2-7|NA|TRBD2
TGTGCCAGCAGTCCCGGGGGGAGCGGGGGTCCCTTCCACGAGCAGTACTTC
CASSPGGSGGPFHEQYF